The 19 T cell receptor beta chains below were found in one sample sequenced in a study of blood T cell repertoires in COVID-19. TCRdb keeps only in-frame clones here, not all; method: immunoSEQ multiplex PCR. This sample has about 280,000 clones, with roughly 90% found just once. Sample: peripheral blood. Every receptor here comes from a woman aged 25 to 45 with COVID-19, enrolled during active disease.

DNA of the CDR3: TGTGCCAGTAGTATGGGGGGGAGTTCCTACAATGAGCAGTTCTTC. Amino acid sequence: CASSMGGSSYNEQFF. This sequence joins TRBV19 and TRBJ2-1, with 7 bases lining up with TRBD2. CDR3 size: 15 residues. The V and J ends lost 3 bases and 1 base, in that order; junction bases with no gene match: 3. Germline V gives CDR1 LNHDA, CDR2 SQIVND (reference sequence).

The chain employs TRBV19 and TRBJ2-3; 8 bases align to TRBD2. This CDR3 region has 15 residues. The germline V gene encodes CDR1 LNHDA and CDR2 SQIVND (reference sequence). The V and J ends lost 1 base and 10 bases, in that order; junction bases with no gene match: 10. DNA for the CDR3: TGTGCCAGTAGTATAGGCGGACTAGCCGCTAAGCCGCAGTATTTT. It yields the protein CASSIGGLAAKPQYF.

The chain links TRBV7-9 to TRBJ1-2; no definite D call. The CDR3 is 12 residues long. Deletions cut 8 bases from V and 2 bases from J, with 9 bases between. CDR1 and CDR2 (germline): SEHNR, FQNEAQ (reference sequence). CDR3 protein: CASGGFNYGYTF. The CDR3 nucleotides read TGTGCCAGCGGCGGGTTCAACTATGGCTACACCTTC.

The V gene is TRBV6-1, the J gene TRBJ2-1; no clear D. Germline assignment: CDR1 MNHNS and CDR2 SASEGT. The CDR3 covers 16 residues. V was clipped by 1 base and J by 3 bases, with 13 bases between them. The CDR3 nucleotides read TGTGCCAGCAGTGAAGAGGATGCGGCTTACTACAATGAGCAGTTCTTC. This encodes CASSEEDAAYYNEQFF.

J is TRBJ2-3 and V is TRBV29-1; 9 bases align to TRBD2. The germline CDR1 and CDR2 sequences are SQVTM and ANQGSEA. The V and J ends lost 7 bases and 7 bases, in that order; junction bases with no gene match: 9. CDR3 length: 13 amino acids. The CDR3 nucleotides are TGCAGCGCATTAGCGGGAGTAGGGAATACGCAGTATTTT. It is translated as CSALAGVGNTQYF.

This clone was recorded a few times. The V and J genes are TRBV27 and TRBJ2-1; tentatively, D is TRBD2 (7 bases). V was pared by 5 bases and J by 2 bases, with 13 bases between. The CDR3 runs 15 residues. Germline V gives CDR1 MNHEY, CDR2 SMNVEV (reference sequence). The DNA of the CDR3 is TGTGCCAGCAGTCAAGGGGGGGCAACCTACAATGAGCAGTTCTTC. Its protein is CASSQGGATYNEQFF.

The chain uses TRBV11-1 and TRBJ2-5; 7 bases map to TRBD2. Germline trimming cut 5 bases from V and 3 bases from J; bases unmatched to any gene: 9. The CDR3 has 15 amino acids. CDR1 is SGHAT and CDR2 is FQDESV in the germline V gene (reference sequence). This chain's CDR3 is CASSPLGAGEETQYF. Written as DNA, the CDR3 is TGTGCCAGCAGCCCACTTGGCGCGGGAGAAGAGACCCAGTACTTC.

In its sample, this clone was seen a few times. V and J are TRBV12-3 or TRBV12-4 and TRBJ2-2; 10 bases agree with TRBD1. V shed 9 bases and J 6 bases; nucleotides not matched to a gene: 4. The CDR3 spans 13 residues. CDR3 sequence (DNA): TGTGCCAGTTCCGGGACAGGGGCCGGGGAGCTGTTTTTT. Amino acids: CASSGTGAGELFF.

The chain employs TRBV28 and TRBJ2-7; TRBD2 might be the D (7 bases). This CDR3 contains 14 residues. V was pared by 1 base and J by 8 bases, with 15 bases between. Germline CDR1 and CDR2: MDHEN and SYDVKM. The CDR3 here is CASSLSGLGGKQYF. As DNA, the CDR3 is TGTGCCAGCAGTTTATCCGGACTAGGGGGGAAGCAGTACTTC.

CDR3: CAARTGGGEQFF. For the CDR3, the DNA is TGTGCCGCCCGGACAGGGGGCGGTGAGCAGTTCTTC. The chain has TRBV12-3 or TRBV12-4 and TRBJ2-1; TRBD1 agrees at 11 bases. V lost 11 bases, J lost 9 bases, and 6 bases stayed unmatched. The CDR3 has 12 residues.

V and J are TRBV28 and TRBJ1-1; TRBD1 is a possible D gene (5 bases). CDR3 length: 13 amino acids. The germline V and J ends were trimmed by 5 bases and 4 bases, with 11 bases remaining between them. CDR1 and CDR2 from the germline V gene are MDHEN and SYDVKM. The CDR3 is CASSGGGSTEAFF. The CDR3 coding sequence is TGTGCCAGCAGTGGGGGAGGGAGCACTGAAGCTTTCTTT.

As DNA, the CDR3 is TGTGCCAGCAGGTTTACAGGGAACGAAGAGTACTTC. Translated: CASRFTGNEEYF. This chain connects TRBV2 to TRBJ2-7; tentatively, D is TRBD1 (6 bases). V dropped 6 bases and J dropped 11 bases, with 17 bases sitting between them. The CDR3 runs to 12 residues. Germline-derived CDR1 and CDR2 are SNHLY and FYNNEI. The complete variable domain, with remaining parts taken from reference TRBV2 and TRBJ2-7, reads EPEVTQTPSHQVTQMGQEVILRCVPISNHLYFYWYRQILGQKVEFLVSFYNNEISEKSEIFDDQFSVERPDGSNFTLKIRSTKLEDSAMYFCASRFTGNEEYFGPGTRLTVT.

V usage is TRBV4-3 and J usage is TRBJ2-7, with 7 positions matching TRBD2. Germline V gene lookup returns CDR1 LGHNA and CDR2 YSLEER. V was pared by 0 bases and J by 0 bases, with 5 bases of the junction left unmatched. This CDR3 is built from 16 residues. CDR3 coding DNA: TGCGCCAGCAGCCAAGATGCTAGCGGATACTCCTACGAGCAGTACTTC. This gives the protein CASSQDASGYSYEQYF.

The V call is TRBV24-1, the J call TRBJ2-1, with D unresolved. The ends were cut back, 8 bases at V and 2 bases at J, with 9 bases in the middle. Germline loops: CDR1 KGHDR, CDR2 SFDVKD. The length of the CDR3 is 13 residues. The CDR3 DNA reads TGTGCCACCAAAATTGACACCTACAATGAGCAGTTCTTC. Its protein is CATKIDTYNEQFF.

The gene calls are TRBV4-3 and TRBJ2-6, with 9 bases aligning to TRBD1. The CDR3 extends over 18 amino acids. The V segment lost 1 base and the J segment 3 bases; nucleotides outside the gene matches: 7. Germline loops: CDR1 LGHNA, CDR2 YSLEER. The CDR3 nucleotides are TGCGCCAGCAGCCAAGTGGTGACAGGGGGTTTTGGGGCCAACGTCCTGACTTTC. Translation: CASSQVVTGGFGANVLTF.

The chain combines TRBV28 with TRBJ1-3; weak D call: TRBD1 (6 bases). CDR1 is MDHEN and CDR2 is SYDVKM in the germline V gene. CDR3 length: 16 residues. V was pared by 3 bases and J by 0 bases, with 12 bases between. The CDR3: CASSFPTGSSGNTIYF. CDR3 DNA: TGTGCCAGCAGTTTCCCCACAGGGAGCTCTGGAAACACCATATATTTT.

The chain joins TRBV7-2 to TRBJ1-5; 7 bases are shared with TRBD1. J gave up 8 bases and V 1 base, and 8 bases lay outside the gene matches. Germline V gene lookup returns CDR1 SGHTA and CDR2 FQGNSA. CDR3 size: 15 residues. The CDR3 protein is CASSLVAGGIKPQHF. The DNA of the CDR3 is TGTGCCAGCAGCTTAGTGGCAGGGGGGATCAAGCCCCAGCATTTT.

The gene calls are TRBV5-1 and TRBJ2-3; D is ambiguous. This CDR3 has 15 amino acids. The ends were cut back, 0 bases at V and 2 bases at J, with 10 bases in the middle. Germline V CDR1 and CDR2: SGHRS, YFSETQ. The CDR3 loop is CASSLVTGNTDTQYF. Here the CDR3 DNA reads TGCGCCAGCAGCTTGGTGACTGGAAACACAGATACGCAGTATTTT.

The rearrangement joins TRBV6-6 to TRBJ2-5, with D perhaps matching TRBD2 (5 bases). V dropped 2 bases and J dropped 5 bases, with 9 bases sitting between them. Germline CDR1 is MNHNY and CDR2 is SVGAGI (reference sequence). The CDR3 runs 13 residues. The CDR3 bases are TGTGCCAGCAGTTACGAGACGGGGGAGACCCAGTACTTC. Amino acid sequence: CASSYETGETQYF.